This TCR beta chain was recorded in a study of blood T cell repertoires in COVID-19. Study at large: Samples taken during acute and convalescent COVID-19 were collected in the United States, Italy and Spain.

Assay used: immunoSEQ multiplex PCR; TCRdb lists only in-frame clones, some missing. The sample includes approximately 250,000 clones, around 93% of them seen just once. Note on this clone: A junction end diverges from the germline sequence, so it may reflect a read error.

Germline V lookup: CDR1 MNHEY, CDR2 SVGAGI. There are 11 residues in the CDR3. All enrollees were roughly 18 to 89 years old and from about 25 US areas. Cohorts were assigned according to the clinical history that participants reported. The origin of this receptor is a man aged 35 to 55 who had been exposed to COVID-19. The chain joins TRBV6-5 to TRBJ2-3; TRBD1 matches 7 bases. Sequencing was performed on PBMCs or T cells enriched from blood (not recorded which). The CDR3 coding sequence is TGTGCCAGCAGAGACAGGGTGATGTTGCATTTT. Translated, it gives CASRDRVMLHF.